The T cell receptor (beta chain) described here comes from a study of blood T cells in healthy people across ages. Findings and limits, study-wide: A roughly linear age-dependent decrease characterized TCR beta diversity per million T cells.

Combining a sample-barcoded 5' primer with a J-beta primer mix, a second PCR ran for about 7 to 12 cycles. TCRdb re-called the 5' RACE reads through MiXCR, storing one row per CDR3 protein. The table includes just over 1 million distinct CDR3 sequences, over 35% detected once. The CDR3 loop spans 15 amino acids. Germline V lookup: CDR1 SGHRS, CDR2 YFSETQ. V trimming: 5 bases; J trimming: 3 bases; junction bases outside the gene matches: 10. Remarks on this clonotype: Its cognate antigen is unknown.

The chain uses TRBV5-1 and TRBJ1-1; 7 positions match TRBD1. This TCR was recovered from an older woman in good health. The specimen was blood. The DNA for the CDR3 is TGCGCCAGCAGTTTACCACAGGGGACTTACACTGAAGCTTTCTTT. Protein: CASSLPQGTYTEAFF. Full variable domain (rest looked up from reference TRBV5-1 and TRBJ1-1): KAGVTQTPRYLIKTRGQQVTLSCSPISGHRSVSWYQQTPGQGLQFLFEYFSETQRNKGNFPGRFSGRQFSNSRSEMNVSTLELGDSALYLCASSLPQGTYTEAFFGQGTRLTVV.